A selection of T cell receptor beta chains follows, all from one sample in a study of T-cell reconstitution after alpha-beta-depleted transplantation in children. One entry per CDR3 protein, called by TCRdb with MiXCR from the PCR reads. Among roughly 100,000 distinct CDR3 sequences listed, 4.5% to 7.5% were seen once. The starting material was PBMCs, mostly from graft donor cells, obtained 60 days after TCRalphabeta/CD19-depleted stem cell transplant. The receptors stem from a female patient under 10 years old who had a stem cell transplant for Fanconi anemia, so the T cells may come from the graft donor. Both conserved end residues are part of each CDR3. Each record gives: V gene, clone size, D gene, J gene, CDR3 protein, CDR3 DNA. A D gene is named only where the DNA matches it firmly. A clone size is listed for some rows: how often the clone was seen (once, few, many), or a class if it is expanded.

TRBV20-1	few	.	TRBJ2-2	CSASRGSDTGELFF	TGCAGTGCTAGTAGAGGGTCCGACACCGGGGAGCTGTTTTTT
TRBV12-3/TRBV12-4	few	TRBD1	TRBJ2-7	CASKVADRGYEQYF	TGTGCCAGCAAGGTAGCGGACAGGGGCTACGAGCAGTACTTC
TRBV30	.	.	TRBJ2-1	CAWSVVGGASYNEQFF	TGTGCCTGGAGTGTAGTAGGGGGAGCCTCCTACAATGAGCAGTTCTTC
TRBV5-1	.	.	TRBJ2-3	CASSLVKGPSGNTDTQYF	TGCGCCAGCAGCTTGGTGAAAGGGCCCAGCGGAAACACAGATACGCAGTATTTT
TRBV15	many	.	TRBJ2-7	CATSRDPQAEQYF	TGTGCCACCAGCAGAGATCCACAGGCCGAGCAGTACTTC
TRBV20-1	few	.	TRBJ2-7	CSARRPPYEQYF	TGCAGTGCTCGAAGGCCTCCCTACGAGCAGTACTTC
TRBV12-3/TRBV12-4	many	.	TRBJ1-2	CASSFRHANYGYTF	TGTGCCAGCAGTTTTAGACACGCTAACTATGGCTACACCTTC
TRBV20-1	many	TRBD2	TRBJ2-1	CSARTSGNYNEQFF	TGCAGTGCCAGGACTAGCGGGAACTACAATGAGCAGTTCTTC
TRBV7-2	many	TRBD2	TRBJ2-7	CASSLAGGQHYEQYF	TGTGCCAGCAGTTTAGCGGGAGGGCAACACTACGAGCAGTACTTC
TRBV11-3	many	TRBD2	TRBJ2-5	CASSLGGGTSGKGKETQYF	TGTGCCAGCAGCTTAGGCGGGGGGACTAGCGGGAAAGGGAAAGAGACCCAGTACTTC
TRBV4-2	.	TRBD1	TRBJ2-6	CASSKTGTGGAGANVLTF	TGTGCCAGCAGCAAGACCGGGACAGGGGGGGCTGGGGCCAACGTCCTGACTTTC
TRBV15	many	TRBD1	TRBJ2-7	CATSREKARGQSYEQYF	TGTGCCACCAGCAGAGAAAAGGCGAGGGGGCAGTCCTACGAGCAGTACTTC
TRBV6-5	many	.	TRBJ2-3	CASSYPQGGSDTQYF	TGTGCCAGCAGTTACCCACAGGGGGGGTCAGATACGCAGTATTTT
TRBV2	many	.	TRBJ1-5	CASSISGNQPQHF	TGTGCCAGCTCCATATCGGGGAATCAGCCCCAGCATTTT
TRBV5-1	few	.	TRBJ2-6	CASRFGGSSGANVLTF	TGCGCCAGCAGGTTTGGGGGGAGCTCTGGGGCCAACGTCCTGACTTTC
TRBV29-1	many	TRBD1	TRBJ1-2	CSVDPWDSLYGYTF	TGCAGCGTTGACCCCTGGGACAGTCTCTATGGCTACACCTTC
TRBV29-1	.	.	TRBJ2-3	CSVRDTDTQYF	TGCAGCGTTCGGGACACAGATACGCAGTATTTT
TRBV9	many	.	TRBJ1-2	CASSVGGTNYGYTF	TGTGCCAGCAGCGTAGGAGGGACTAACTATGGCTACACCTTC
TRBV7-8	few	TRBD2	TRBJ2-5	CASSRRGGLEGYIQETQYF	TGTGCCAGCAGCCGACGGGGGGGCTTGGAGGGGTACATCCAAGAGACCCAGTACTTC
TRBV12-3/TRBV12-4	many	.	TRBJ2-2	CASSQRTVTGELFF	TGTGCCAGCAGTCAAAGGACAGTCACCGGGGAGCTGTTTTTT
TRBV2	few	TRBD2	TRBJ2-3	CASSERTLAGESTDTQYF	TGTGCCAGCAGTGAAAGGACCCTAGCGGGGGAAAGCACAGATACGCAGTATTTT
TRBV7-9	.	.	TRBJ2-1	CASSLVSNEKFF	TGTGCCAGCAGCTTAGTCTCCAATGAGAAGTTCTTC
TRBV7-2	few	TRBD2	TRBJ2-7	CASSLSSGGFYEQYF	TGTGCCAGCAGCTTGTCTAGCGGGGGGTTCTACGAGCAGTACTTC
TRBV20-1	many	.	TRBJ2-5	CSALLETQYF	TGCAGTGCCCTACTAGAGACCCAGTACTTC
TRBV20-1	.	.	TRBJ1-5	CSARVSRGGDQPQHF	TGCAGTGCTAGAGTCAGCAGGGGAGGGGATCAGCCCCAGCATTTT
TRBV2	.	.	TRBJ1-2	CASIGTSNGYTF	TGTGCCAGCATAGGAACCAGCAATGGCTACACCTTC
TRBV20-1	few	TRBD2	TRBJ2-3	CSAQPGLATDTQYF	TGCAGTGCTCAACCGGGACTAGCCACAGATACGCAGTATTTT
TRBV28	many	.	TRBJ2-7	CASRLNYEQYF	TGTGCCAGCAGACTCAACTACGAGCAGTACTTC
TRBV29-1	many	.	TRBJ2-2	CSSYRDTGELFF	TGCAGCTCTTACAGGGATACCGGGGAGCTGTTTTTT